This T cell receptor beta chain comes out of a study of T cell responses to AZD1222 COVID-19 vaccine. The study's findings and limits: Repertoires in all cases were sampled only once the peak T cell response had passed. Baseline testing showed seropositivity in only five or six AZD1222 recipients. Most donors were white British and more were female, and clonal diversity was possibly underestimated.

CDR1 and CDR2 (germline): LNHNV, YYDKDF (reference sequence). V was trimmed by 4 bases and J by 1 base, leaving 7 bases between them. CDR3 length: 13 residues. TCRdb's table, derived via immunoSEQ multiplex PCR, lists solely in-frame clones and lacks some. The sample carries around 120,000 clones, around 90% recorded once. About this clone itself: The antigen is unknown.

The chain recombines TRBV15 with TRBJ1-1; no firm D call. This receptor was obtained from an adult who received the AZD1222 COVID-19 vaccine. The input for sequencing was peripheral blood, taken 28 days after the second AZD1222 dose. The CDR3 nucleotides read TGTGCCACCAGCAAACAGCAGAACACTGAAGCTTTCTTT. It codes for CATSKQQNTEAFF.